The sequence of this T cell receptor beta chain was determined in a study of technical replicates of blood from a handful of donors. The table came from immunoSEQ multiplex PCR; TCRdb's copy has only in-frame clones and leaves some out. In the table there are around 80,000 clones, roughly 98% of which are singletons. From germline, CDR1 is MDHEN and CDR2 SYDVKM. Deletions cut 7 bases from V and 4 bases from J, with 16 bases between. CDR3 length: 14 residues. The chain employs TRBV28 and TRBJ1-1, with TRBD1 as a possible D gene (5 bases). The clonotype comes from a human donor in good health. The sample was T cells isolated from PBMCs. The CDR3 bases are TGTGCCAGCACAGGACAACTATCGAGCACTGAAGCTTTCTTT. Protein product: CASTGQLSSTEAFF. The full variable domain, rest sourced from reference TRBV28 and TRBJ1-1, is DVKVTQSSRYLVKRTGEKVFLECVQDMDHENMFWYRQDPGLGLRLIYFSYDVKMKEKGDIPEGYSVSREKKERFSLILESASTNQTSMYLCASTGQLSSTEAFFGQGTRLTVV.